This T cell receptor beta chain was sequenced for a study of cytomegalovirus exposure and HLA in healthy donors. At the level of the study: Caucasian-associated ancestry cluster membership applied to under 85% of 398 genotyped donors.

V was pared by 5 bases and J by 4 bases, with 3 bases of the junction left unmatched. This CDR3 contains 14 residues. Germline V gene lookup returns CDR1 MDHEN and CDR2 SYDVKM. The study's findings and limits: Serostatus for CMV was the only available immune exposure information.

The PCR ran on 60 Vbeta and 13 Jbeta primers. Here immunoSEQ multiplex PCR was the method, and the copy in TCRdb shows in-frame clones only, minus some. The table has 95,000 to 110,000 clones, 60% to 85% seen once; the top ten hold roughly 3.9%. Concerning this clone: Its specificity is not known.

The sequence was obtained from a man aged 45-65 years in good health and CMV-seropositive. The sequenced sample consisted of PBMCs. The V and J genes are TRBV28 and TRBJ1-4, with 8 bases fitting TRBD1. The CDR3 is CASSGQGGNEKLFF. Here the CDR3 DNA reads TGTGCCAGCAGTGGACAGGGCGGTAATGAAAAACTGTTTTTT.